A single sample gave rise to the 15 T cell receptor beta chains below, sequenced in a study of blood T cell repertoires in COVID-19 (dated by TCRdb to 2019 to 2021). Libraries came from the immunoSEQ multiplex PCR assay. TCRdb carries this immuneACCESS record with in-frame sequences only. Its versions omit some clonotypes, under half of them owing to an unresolved V gene in the studies checked, with the rest unexplained. A total of around 190,000 clones appear in this sample, roughly 84% of them only once. The top ten constitute 4.5% to 5% of the sample. Sequencing was carried out using peripheral blood. These receptors came from a woman older than 75 with acute or convalescent COVID-19.

This chain connects TRBV27 to TRBJ2-3; TRBD2 matches 7 bases. The CDR3 extends over 18 amino acids. Germline V CDR1 and CDR2: MNHEY, SMNVEV (reference sequence). V was pared by 5 bases and J by 2 bases, with 16 bases of the junction left unmatched. The CDR3 region is CASSPRPPQAGYTDTQYF. Here the CDR3 DNA reads TGTGCCAGCAGTCCAAGGCCCCCCCAAGCGGGGTACACAGATACGCAGTATTTT.

The V call is TRBV27, the J call TRBJ2-7; TRBD2 matches at 7 bases. The J segment lost 1 base and the V segment lost 4 bases, leaving 16 bases of the junction unmatched. The germline V gene has CDR1 MNHEY and CDR2 SMNVEV (reference sequence). The CDR3 is 18 residues long. For the CDR3, the DNA is TGTGCCAGCAGTTCCTTAACGAATCTGGGAGGGAAGTCCTACGAGCAGTACTTC. Protein sequence: CASSSLTNLGGKSYEQYF.

The chain couples TRBV5-1 to TRBJ2-2; D gene ambiguous. V dropped 0 bases and J dropped 2 bases, with 5 bases sitting between them. CDR1 is SGHRS, CDR2 YFSETQ, per germline. The CDR3 has 14 amino acids. CDR3 protein: CASSLVLNTGELFF. The CDR3 nucleotides read TGCGCCAGCAGCTTGGTCCTAAACACCGGGGAGCTGTTTTTT.

In its sample, this clone was seen a few times. This sequence joins TRBV6-1 and TRBJ1-5, with D uncertain. With 4 bases removed from V and 0 bases from J, the gap between germline ends came to 13 bases. CDR3 length: 16 residues. Germline CDR1 MNHNS, CDR2 SASEGT. The CDR3 region is CASSAPVLYSNQPQHF. In DNA form, the CDR3 reads TGTGCCAGCAGTGCACCGGTCCTCTATAGCAATCAGCCCCAGCATTTT.

With respect to this clone: This same CDR3 is encoded by further DNA sequences in the sample. V and J are TRBV7-9 and TRBJ1-1; D possibly corresponds to TRBD1 (5 bases). Germline CDR1 reads SEHNR; CDR2 reads FQNEAQ (reference sequence). This CDR3 is built from 13 residues. The ends were cut back, 1 base at V and 4 bases at J, with 7 bases in the middle. The CDR3 here is CASSLGGVTEAFF. The CDR3 DNA sequence: TGTGCCAGCAGCTTAGGGGGGGTCACTGAAGCTTTCTTT.

In its sample, this clone was seen once. The V and J genes are TRBV2 and TRBJ2-7; 11 positions match TRBD1. The CDR3 consists of 12 residues. With 8 bases clipped from V and 6 bases from J, the junction kept 3 bases outside the gene matches. The germline V gene has CDR1 SNHLY and CDR2 FYNNEI. For the CDR3, the DNA is TGTGCCAGCCGGGACAGGGGGATCGAGCAGTACTTC. This codes for CASRDRGIEQYF.

The chain combines TRBV4-3 with TRBJ2-5; D possibly corresponds to TRBD2 (5 bases). V was cut by 2 bases and J by 5 bases, with 12 bases left in between. This CDR3 spans 14 amino acids. Germline assignment: CDR1 LGHNA and CDR2 YSLEER. Here the CDR3 DNA reads TGCGCCAGCAGCCAAACGGGAAGGCCCGAGACCCAGTACTTC. It yields the protein CASSQTGRPETQYF.

This clone was counted a single time. V gene TRBV7-8 combines with J gene TRBJ1-5; TRBD1 might be the D (6 bases). Per the germline V gene, CDR1 is SGHVS and CDR2 is FQNEAQ. The CDR3 contains 13 residues. Trimming cost V 5 bases and J 7 bases, with 12 bases left between them. This chain's CDR3 is CASSAQGDQPQHF. The CDR3 region has the DNA TGTGCCAGCAGCGCACAGGGAGACCAGCCCCAGCATTTT.

J is TRBJ1-6 and V is TRBV6-5; D is perhaps TRBD1 (5 bases). CDR1 is MNHEY, CDR2 SVGAGI, per germline. Trimming shortened V by 6 bases and J by 2 bases, and 11 bases separated the two germline ends. The CDR3 totals 15 residues. CDR3 nucleotides: TGTGCCAGCAGCGGGGGAGGGGCCTATAATTCACCCCTCCACTTT. Translated: CASSGGGAYNSPLHF.

The V call is TRBV19, the J call TRBJ1-4; 7 bases line up with TRBD1. This CDR3 has 17 amino acids. With 3 bases clipped from V and 0 bases from J, the junction kept 7 bases outside the gene matches. Per germline, CDR1 LNHDA and CDR2 SQIVND (reference sequence). The CDR3 reads CASSMGVDRATNEKLFF. CDR3 nucleotide sequence: TGTGCCAGTAGTATGGGGGTCGACAGGGCAACTAATGAAAAACTGTTTTTT. Complete variable domain (other parts from reference TRBV19 and TRBJ1-4): DGGITQSPKYLFRKEGQNVTLSCEQNLNHDAMYWYRQDPGQGLRLIYYSQIVNDFQKGDIAEGYSVSREKKESFPLTVTSAQKNPTAFYLCASSMGVDRATNEKLFFGSGTQLSVL.

In DNA, the CDR3 is TGTGCCAGTACCCAAAACGGCCTAGGAGAGCAGTACTTC. Its translation is CASTQNGLGEQYF. The genes are TRBV19 and TRBJ2-7; D is undetermined. Germline CDR1 and CDR2: LNHDA and SQIVND (reference sequence). The CDR3 covers 13 residues. The V and J ends lost 7 bases and 7 bases respectively, with 17 bases between them.

The chain carries TRBV5-6 and TRBJ2-7, with 7 bases lining up with TRBD1. The CDR3 length is 14 residues. CDR1 is SGHDT, CDR2 YYEEEE, per germline. Trimming took 1 base from V and 7 from J; bases not matched to a gene: 8. In nucleotides, the CDR3 is TGTGCCAGCAGCTTGAGCCTCAGGGGGTATGAGCAGTACTTC. Residues: CASSLSLRGYEQYF.

The chain joins TRBV24-1 to TRBJ2-2; TRBD1 matches at 12 bases. This CDR3 spans 15 amino acids. V trimming: 7 bases; J trimming: 6 bases; junction bases outside the gene matches: 5. Germline V gene data show CDR1 as KGHDR and CDR2 as SFDVKD. CDR3 sequence: CATRPGTGGPGELFF. Here the CDR3 DNA reads TGTGCCACCAGACCCGGGACAGGGGGCCCCGGGGAGCTGTTTTTT.

This sequence joins TRBV10-3 and TRBJ2-2, with TRBD2 as a possible D gene (5 bases). CDR1 is ENHRY, CDR2 SYGVKD, per germline. The CDR3 sequence is 15 residues long. The germline V and J ends were trimmed by 3 bases and 6 bases, with 14 bases remaining between them. The CDR3 spells CAISENGKESGELFF. CDR3 sequence (DNA): TGTGCCATCAGTGAAAACGGGAAGGAGTCCGGGGAGCTGTTTTTT.

The chain recombines TRBV24-1 with TRBJ1-1; weak D call: TRBD1 (6 bases). This CDR3 has 12 amino acids. Per germline, CDR1 KGHDR and CDR2 SFDVKD. Trimming cost V 4 bases and J 11 bases, with 13 bases left between them. Here the CDR3 DNA reads TGTGCCACCAGTGACCCGAGGGGGAGCGCTTTCTTT. It specifies CATSDPRGSAFF.